This TCR beta chain was observed in a study of T cells in Graves' hyperthyroidism and ophthalmopathy. Overall study: Blood was drawn when the patient was first diagnosed and still untreated.

Study-wide findings and caveats: Most thyroid-expanded clonotypes above 0.001 were also found in blood.

RNA transcripts gave rise to amplified TCR beta CDR3 regions. First-round RT-PCR targeting the TCR CDR3 was performed with the HTBI primer set. TCRdb redid the calling of the multiplex PCR reads with MiXCR, one entry per CDR3 protein. Of about 840,000 distinct CDR3 sequences in the sample, 38% were seen once. The length of the CDR3 is 20 residues. Per the germline V gene, CDR1 is SGHAT and CDR2 is FQDESV (reference sequence). V shed 1 base and J shed 2 bases, with 24 bases lying between them. The study excluded patients with uncontrolled infection, other autoimmune disease, pregnancy or lactation. Clinical symptoms, serum thyroxine, TRAb, thyroid ultrasound and orbital computed tomography established diagnosis. A word on this clonotype: Antigen specificity is unknown.

The chain carries TRBV11-1 and TRBJ1-3; possibly TRBD1 for D (6 bases). The clonotype comes from a young man with Graves' hyperthyroidism. Sequencing was done on a sample of blood. The CDR3, as DNA: TGTGCCAGCAGCTTAGGTGGGCCGCAGGGGTTCGGATTCCCTGGAAACACCATATATTTT. It translates to CASSLGGPQGFGFPGNTIYF. The full variable domain, in which reference TRBV11-1 and TRBJ1-3 provide the parts outside the CDR3, is EAEVAQSPRYKITEKSQAVAFWCDPISGHATLYWYRQILGQGPELLVQFQDESVVDDSQLPKDRFSAERLKGVDSTLKIQPAELGDSAMYLCASSLGGPQGFGFPGNTIYFGEGSWLTVV.